The 2 T cell receptor beta chains below were found in one sample sequenced in a study of beta chain features in type 1 diabetes. Expressed TCRB transcripts were sequenced because the isolated RNA had all been reverse transcribed beforehand. Clones were read by immunoSEQ multiplex PCR, and TCRdb kept only the in-frame ones, dropping some. Among about 16,000 clones, approximately 55% were seen once, and the ten largest hold roughly 0.45%. The material sequenced was stem cell memory CD4+ T cells from blood. These receptors all stem from a woman under 30 in good health.

The rearrangement links TRBV2 to TRBJ2-5, with 8 bases identical to TRBD2. With V trimmed by 5 bases and J by 6 bases, 5 bases remained unmatched. Germline V gene sequence: CDR1 SNHLY, CDR2 FYNNEI. The CDR3 contains 13 residues. This CDR3 reads CASSLTSEQTQYF. CDR3 in DNA: TGTGCCAGCAGTTTGACTAGCGAGCAGACCCAGTACTTC.

J is TRBJ1-1 and V is TRBV6-1, with D uncertain. This CDR3 is 13 amino acids long. The germline CDR1 and CDR2 sequences are MNHNS and SASEGT. Trimming pared 8 bases from V and 0 bases from J, leaving 10 bases between. CDR3 nucleotide sequence: TGTGCCAGCCTAGTACTAGTGAACACTGAAGCTTTCTTT. Translation: CASLVLVNTEAFF.